This entry is about one T cell receptor (beta chain). Antigen specificity is unknown. These data are taken from a study of cytomegalovirus exposure and HLA in healthy donors. Study conclusions and caveats: Of the V segments, some could not be distinguished, including TRBV6-2 and TRBV6-3, and were excluded. Most subjects' HLA-A and HLA-B alleles were reportedly predicted from TCR beta sequences.

Researchers ran the PCR with 60 Vbeta and 13 Jbeta primers. Assay: immunoSEQ multiplex PCR; the TCRdb copy retains only in-frame clones and omits some. The data hold roughly 80,000 clones, with roughly two thirds observed a single time. V was clipped by 5 bases and J by 3 bases; unmatched bases: 5. CDR1 and CDR2 from the germline V gene are MNHEY and SVGAGI. The CDR3 loop spans 14 amino acids. This sequence joins TRBV6-5 and TRBJ1-1; 8 bases agree with TRBD1. Sequencing was done on a sample of PBMCs. The clonotype was recovered from a man between 60 and 75 years old in good health and CMV-seropositive. CDR3 DNA sequence: TGTGCCAGCAGTCCAGGGGGCCGGCACACTGAAGCTTTCTTT. Translation gives CASSPGGRHTEAFF.